The rows below give T cell receptor beta chains drawn from one sample of a study of cytomegalovirus exposure and HLA in healthy donors. Method: immunoSEQ multiplex PCR; TCRdb's copy keeps in-frame clones and lacks some. The sample holds fewer than 95,000 clones, 76% seen once. The sample consisted of PBMCs. The source of these receptors is a man aged 40-55 years in good health and CMV-seronegative. Both conserved end residues are part of each CDR3. The order of the fields is V gene, J gene, clone size, D gene, CDR3 DNA, CDR3 protein. A D gene is named only where the DNA matches it firmly. Rows give clone size only sometimes, using once, few, many, or a class for an expanded clone.

v_call: TRBV7-6
j_call: TRBJ1-2
clone_size: .
d_call: .
cdr3_nt: TGTGCCAGCAGCGCCGACGGGGTTATAGGGGGCTACACCTTC
cdr3_aa: CASSADGVIGGYTF

v_call: TRBV9
j_call: TRBJ1-4
clone_size: .
d_call: .
cdr3_nt: TGTGCCAGCAGCCGAGGACCGGCTGGAGGAAAACTGTTTTTT
cdr3_aa: CASSRGPAGGKLFF

v_call: TRBV25-1
j_call: TRBJ1-2
clone_size: .
d_call: TRBD1
cdr3_nt: TGTGCCAGCAGTGAATCAGGACAGGGGTTACATGGCTACACCTTC
cdr3_aa: CASSESGQGLHGYTF

v_call: TRBV27
j_call: TRBJ1-1
clone_size: .
d_call: .
cdr3_nt: TGTGCCAGCAGTAAACGTCGGGAGACACAGAAATTAAACACTGAAGCTTTCTTT
cdr3_aa: CASSKRRETQKLNTEAFF

v_call: TRBV9
j_call: TRBJ1-1
clone_size: .
d_call: .
cdr3_nt: TGTGCCAGCAGCGCCTCCCCGGCATTAGGGGCTGAAGCTTTCTTT
cdr3_aa: CASSASPALGAEAFF

v_call: TRBV7-9
j_call: TRBJ1-1
clone_size: .
d_call: .
cdr3_nt: TGTGCCAGCAGCCAAGGGACATTAAATCTGGATGCTTTCTTT
cdr3_aa: CASSQGTLNLDAFF

v_call: TRBV7-2
j_call: TRBJ1-5
clone_size: .
d_call: .
cdr3_nt: TGTGCCAGCAGCTACCGAGGCACCCCGGGAGGCAATCAGCCCCAGCATTTT
cdr3_aa: CASSYRGTPGGNQPQHF

v_call: TRBV9
j_call: TRBJ1-1
clone_size: .
d_call: .
cdr3_nt: TGTGCCAGCAGCGCCCGGGAGGCGAACACTGAAGCTTTCTTT
cdr3_aa: CASSAREANTEAFF

v_call: TRBV7-9
j_call: TRBJ1-1
clone_size: few
d_call: .
cdr3_nt: TGTGCCAGCAGCATAATCACGACAGGCGGGAACACTGAAGCTTTCTTT
cdr3_aa: CASSIITTGGNTEAFF

v_call: TRBV6-1
j_call: TRBJ2-2
clone_size: .
d_call: .
cdr3_nt: TGTGCCAGCATCGAAGGGGCAGCCACCGACGGGCTGTTTTTT
cdr3_aa: CASIEGAATDGLFF

v_call: TRBV4-3
j_call: TRBJ1-2
clone_size: .
d_call: TRBD1
cdr3_nt: TGCGCCAGCAGCCAAGATAGGGGGCAAGGCTACACCTTC
cdr3_aa: CASSQDRGQGYTF

v_call: TRBV2
j_call: TRBJ2-4
clone_size: .
d_call: .
cdr3_nt: TGTGCCAGCAACTTGGGGGACACTAAAAACATTCAGTACTTC
cdr3_aa: CASNLGDTKNIQYF

v_call: TRBV6-1
j_call: TRBJ2-7
clone_size: few
d_call: .
cdr3_nt: TGTGCCAGCAGGCTTACTGAAACCTACGAGCAGTACTTC
cdr3_aa: CASRLTETYEQYF

v_call: TRBV10-3
j_call: TRBJ2-2
clone_size: .
d_call: TRBD2
cdr3_nt: TGTGCCATCAGTGATCTAGCGGGGGTTGGCGGGGAGCTGTTTTTT
cdr3_aa: CAISDLAGVGGELFF

v_call: TRBV7-3
j_call: TRBJ1-1
clone_size: few
d_call: .
cdr3_nt: TGTGCCAGCAGCTTAAGCAGGGGCGTGGGCACTGAAGCTTTCTTT
cdr3_aa: CASSLSRGVGTEAFF

v_call: TRBV25-1
j_call: TRBJ1-6
clone_size: few
d_call: .
cdr3_nt: TGTGCCAGCAGTGATACCCGTACCAGGTCACCCCTCCACTTT
cdr3_aa: CASSDTRTRSPLHF

v_call: TRBV9
j_call: TRBJ1-3
clone_size: .
d_call: .
cdr3_nt: TGTGCCAGCAGCGTATTGACAGGAAACACCATATATTTT
cdr3_aa: CASSVLTGNTIYF

v_call: TRBV2
j_call: TRBJ1-1
clone_size: .
d_call: TRBD1
cdr3_nt: TGTGCCAGCAGTGGGCTACGGATTTGGGACAGGGTGAACACTGAAGCTTTCTTT
cdr3_aa: CASSGLRIWDRVNTEAFF

v_call: TRBV9
j_call: TRBJ1-1
clone_size: few
d_call: .
cdr3_nt: TGTGCCAGCAGCCCCGAGATGGAGCAAGCTGAAGCTTTCTTT
cdr3_aa: CASSPEMEQAEAFF

v_call: TRBV5-1
j_call: TRBJ2-1
clone_size: .
d_call: TRBD2
cdr3_nt: TGCGCCAGCAGCTTGGGGGGGACTAGCATGTCTGAGCAGTTCTTC
cdr3_aa: CASSLGGTSMSEQFF

v_call: TRBV6-5
j_call: TRBJ1-4
clone_size: .
d_call: TRBD1
cdr3_nt: TGTGCCAGCAGCGCGACAGGGGGAGCTAATGAAAAACTGTTTTTT
cdr3_aa: CASSATGGANEKLFF

v_call: TRBV7-9
j_call: TRBJ2-1
clone_size: .
d_call: .
cdr3_nt: TGTGCCAGCAGCTTACCGCTTAGGCCTAGTATCGTTGAGCAGTTCTTC
cdr3_aa: CASSLPLRPSIVEQFF

v_call: TRBV28
j_call: TRBJ2-5
clone_size: .
d_call: TRBD1
cdr3_nt: TGTGCCATAAAACAGGGGACCCAAGAGACCCAGTACTTC
cdr3_aa: CAIKQGTQETQYF

v_call: TRBV27
j_call: TRBJ1-1
clone_size: .
d_call: .
cdr3_nt: TGTGCCAGCAGTTTCCAGTCGAACACTGAAGCTTTCTTT
cdr3_aa: CASSFQSNTEAFF

v_call: TRBV7-3
j_call: TRBJ2-1
clone_size: .
d_call: TRBD2
cdr3_nt: TGTGCCAGCAGCTTAAGCGGGGGGACCTACAATGAGCAGTTCTTC
cdr3_aa: CASSLSGGTYNEQFF

v_call: TRBV28
j_call: TRBJ2-1
clone_size: .
d_call: TRBD2
cdr3_nt: TGTGCCAGCAGTTTAACGTTGGGACTAGCGGGGGCCAGGCTCTACAATGAGCAGTTCTTC
cdr3_aa: CASSLTLGLAGARLYNEQFF

v_call: TRBV4-1
j_call: TRBJ2-4
clone_size: .
d_call: .
cdr3_nt: TGCGCCAACAGCCAAGTTGGAGGGAAAGCCAAAAACATTCAGTACTTC
cdr3_aa: CANSQVGGKAKNIQYF